This TCR beta chain was captured in a study of response to subunit inactivated influenza vaccine. Whole-study findings and limits: After each seasonal influenza vaccination, few new T cells are recruited, the authors suggested.

The CDR3 has 14 residues. V lost 1 base, J lost 2 bases, and 8 bases lay in between. Germline lookup yields CDR1 LGHDT and CDR2 YNNKEL (reference sequence). From the RT-PCR reads, TCRdb called clonotypes with MiXCR, one entry per CDR3 protein. The table lists 630,000 or so distinct CDR3 sequences, more than 15% of them singletons, with more than 9% in the top ten. Turning to this clonotype: The antigen remains undetermined.

The sample was PBMCs from blood, taken 11 to 12 days after vaccination. The chain combines TRBV3-1 with TRBJ2-5; D unresolved. The clonotype originates from a man aged 50-59 years who received an inactivated influenza vaccine. For the CDR3, the DNA is TGTGCCAGCAGCCAAGTGGCAGTACAAGAGACCCAGTACTTC. It translates to CASSQVAVQETQYF.